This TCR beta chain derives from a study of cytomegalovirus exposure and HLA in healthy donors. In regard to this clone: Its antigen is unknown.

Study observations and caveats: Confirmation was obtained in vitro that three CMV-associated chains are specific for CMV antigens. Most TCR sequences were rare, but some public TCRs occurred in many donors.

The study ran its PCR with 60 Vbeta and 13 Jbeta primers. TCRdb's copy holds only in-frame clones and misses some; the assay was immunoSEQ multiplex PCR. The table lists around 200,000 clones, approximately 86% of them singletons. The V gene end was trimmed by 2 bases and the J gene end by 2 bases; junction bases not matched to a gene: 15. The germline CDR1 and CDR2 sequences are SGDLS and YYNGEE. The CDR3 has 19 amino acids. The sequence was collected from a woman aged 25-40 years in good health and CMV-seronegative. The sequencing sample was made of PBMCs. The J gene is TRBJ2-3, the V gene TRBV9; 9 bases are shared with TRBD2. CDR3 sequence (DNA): TGTGCCAGCAGCGTCGGGGTAGCGGGAGATCTTTTTGCCACAGATACGCAGTATTTT. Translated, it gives CASSVGVAGDLFATDTQYF.